This T cell receptor beta chain was recorded in a study of Ad26.COV2.S vaccination and SARS-CoV-2 variants. Overall study context: Intramuscularly, Ad26.COV2.S was given either once or twice, 56 days apart. Study-wide results and limits: TCR breadth and depth analyses may have underestimated total T cell responses. Placebo recipients trailed vaccine recipients in spike-specific TCR breadth.

Treatment described: around 19 received Ad26.COV2.S at low or high dose, single or two shots; about 5 received placebo; per-sample allocation not given. After the first vaccine or placebo injection, samples were drawn on day 63. In Boston, the donor was an adult between 18-55 years of age. Clones were sequenced by immunoSEQ multiplex PCR, and TCRdb holds only the in-frame ones, with some missing. The sample holds some 480,000 clones, roughly 89% seen once. This CDR3 is built from 12 residues. Germline CDR1 MDHEN, CDR2 SYDVKM. Trimming shortened V by 1 base and J by 6 bases, and 4 bases separated the two germline ends. This clone was counted between two and nine times. The antigen remains unidentified. This sample also contains other DNA sequences that code for the same CDR3.

V gene TRBV28 combines with J gene TRBJ1-5; the D is unclear. The sample in question was peripheral blood, obtained in a trial of Ad26.COV2.S vaccine versus placebo. The sequence was obtained from a person aged 18-65 years who received the Ad26.COV2.S COVID-19 vaccine or a placebo. Here the CDR3 reads CASSLLGQPQHF. Written as DNA, the CDR3 is TGTGCCAGCAGTTTATTAGGTCAGCCCCAGCATTTT.